This passage covers 32 T cell receptor beta chains from one sample sequenced in a study of HIV-infected children after antiretroviral therapy interruption. Regarding treatment: PENTA 11 planned treatment interruption arm or continuous ART arm. RNA-based 3' RACE libraries used unique molecular identifiers. One entry per CDR3 protein results from TCRdb running MiXCR on the 3' RACE reads. The data show roughly 15,000 distinct CDR3 sequences, 3.4% seen once. The sample in question was CD45RO+ CD8+ T cells from PBMCs, pooled from several time points, obtained from a donor given antiretroviral therapy, either interrupted or continuous. Specified subset: memory CD8+ CD45RO+ CD45RA- T cells. Every receptor here comes from a pool of human donors with HIV.

This clonotype has ten or more counts. V usage is TRBV28 and J usage is TRBJ2-5, with 7 bases aligning to TRBD1. V shed 2 bases, J shed 5 bases, and the junction held 5 bases outside the gene matches. CDR1 MDHEN and CDR2 SYDVKM come from the germline V gene. The CDR3 spans 14 residues. The CDR3 DNA follows: TGTGCCAGCAGTTTAATTAGGGGGCTGGAGACCCAGTACTTC. Encoded protein: CASSLIRGLETQYF.

This clonotype was seen ten or more times. The chain joins TRBV5-1 to TRBJ2-7, with TRBD2 matching over 8 bases. The CDR3 covers 13 residues. From germline, CDR1 is SGHRS and CDR2 YFSETQ. The V gene end was trimmed by 0 bases and the J gene end by 6 bases; junction bases not matched to a gene: 2. For the CDR3, the DNA is TGCGCCAGCAGCTTGGATCTAGCGGGCGAGCAGTACTTC. This gives the protein CASSLDLAGEQYF.

This clonotype has a count of ten or more. J is TRBJ2-7 and V is TRBV11-2, with a possible D match to TRBD1 (6 bases). CDR1 is SGHAT and CDR2 is FQNNGV in the germline V gene. Trimming cost V 3 bases and J 2 bases, with 8 bases left between them. The CDR3 consists of 13 residues. DNA of the CDR3: TGTGCCAGCAGCTTGTACAGGGCCTACGAGCAGTACTTC. Translating it yields CASSLYRAYEQYF.

This clonotype was counted ten times or more. The V gene is TRBV12-5, the J gene TRBJ2-6, with D unclear. The CDR3 totals 12 residues. CDR1 and CDR2 from the germline V gene are LGHNT and FRNRAP. Trimming removed 7 bases from V and 4 bases from J, with 5 bases in between. CDR3 protein: CASVSGANVLTF. DNA for the CDR3: TGTGCTAGTGTTAGCGGGGCCAACGTCCTGACTTTC.

This clonotype was seen many times. This chain joins TRBV6-4 and TRBJ2-2; D remains unclear. CDR3 size: 13 residues. Germline values: CDR1 MRHNA, CDR2 SNTAGT. V was cut by 2 bases and J by 1 base, with 2 bases left in between. The CDR3 loop reads CASSDGNTGELFF. Written as DNA, the CDR3 is TGTGCCAGCAGTGACGGGAACACCGGGGAGCTGTTTTTT.

This clonotype was seen repeatedly, ten times or more. The chain employs TRBV7-2 and TRBJ2-1, with D perhaps TRBD2 (7 bases). CDR1 is SGHTA and CDR2 is FQGNSA in the germline V gene. V was pared by 1 base and J by 4 bases, with 11 bases between. CDR3 length equals 15 residues. Written as DNA, the CDR3 is TGTGCCAGCAGCTTAGTGGGGGGGCTTTACAATGAGCAGTTCTTC. Its protein is CASSLVGGLYNEQFF.

This clonotype was seen at least ten times. J is TRBJ2-3 and V is TRBV20-1; TRBD1 is a possible D gene (6 bases). The germline gives CDR1 DFQATT, CDR2 SNEGSKA (reference sequence). Trimming cost V 0 bases and J 7 bases, with 11 bases left between them. The CDR3 sequence is 13 residues long. The CDR3 loop is CSARELGANTQYF. The CDR3 DNA reads TGCAGTGCTAGAGAATTGGGGGCGAATACGCAGTATTTT.

At least ten counts were recorded for this clonotype. The V and J genes are TRBV5-5 and TRBJ2-7; perhaps TRBD2 as D (6 bases). V shed 3 bases and J shed 3 bases, with 10 bases lying between them. The CDR3 runs to 13 residues. Per the germline V gene, CDR1 is SGHKS and CDR2 is YYEKEE (reference sequence). CDR3 nucleotide sequence: TGTGCCAGCAGCTCCTCCGGGAGCTACGAGCAGTACTTC. The encoded protein is CASSSSGSYEQYF.

This clonotype was picked up many times. This CDR3 is CASSSEAGPGETQYF. The CDR3 coding sequence is TGTGCCAGCAGCTCTGAAGCGGGGCCGGGGGAGACCCAGTACTTC. The chain couples TRBV11-1 to TRBJ2-5; 7 bases align to TRBD2. This CDR3 has 15 amino acids. The germline gives CDR1 SGHAT, CDR2 FQDESV (reference sequence). With 4 bases clipped from V and 5 bases from J, the junction kept 10 bases outside the gene matches.

This clonotype was recorded at least ten times. This sequence joins TRBV2 and TRBJ1-6; D remains unclear. With 3 bases removed from V and 0 bases from J, the gap between germline ends came to 3 bases. Germline V gene lookup returns CDR1 SNHLY and CDR2 FYNNEI. This CDR3 region has 14 residues. For the CDR3, the DNA is TGTGCCAGCAGTGATGGCTCCTATAATTCACCCCTCCACTTT. Translating it yields CASSDGSYNSPLHF.

The table lists this clonotype with many counts. The chain carries TRBV28 and TRBJ2-7; 7 bases agree with TRBD2. Germline CDR1 and CDR2: MDHEN and SYDVKM. The J segment lost 6 bases and the V segment lost 6 bases, leaving 11 bases of the junction unmatched. The CDR3 loop spans 14 amino acids. CDR3 loop: CASSLMYGTTEQYF. The CDR3 DNA sequence: TGTGCCAGCAGCTTGATGTACGGGACTACCGAGCAGTACTTC.

In its sample, this clonotype was seen many times. The rearrangement joins TRBV29-1 to TRBJ1-4, with a weak D call TRBD1 (6 bases). The CDR3 spans 16 residues. Per the germline V gene, CDR1 is SQVTM and CDR2 is ANQGSEA. V was pared by 5 bases and J by 5 bases, with 21 bases between. The CDR3 sequence is CSVQIGTDSPNEKLFF. In nucleotides, the CDR3 is TGCAGCGTTCAAATTGGGACGGACAGCCCGAATGAAAAACTGTTTTTT. The variable domain in full, completed from reference TRBV29-1 and TRBJ1-4, reads SAVISQKPSRDICQRGTSLTIQCQVDSQVTMMFWYRQQPGQSLTLIATANQGSEATYESGFVIDKFPISRPNLTFSTLTVSNMSPEDSSIYLCSVQIGTDSPNEKLFFGSGTQLSVL.

There are many counts of this clonotype. V and J are TRBV5-8 and TRBJ2-3; D is perhaps TRBD1 (6 bases). This CDR3 is 14 amino acids long. Germline CDR1 and CDR2: SGHTS and YDEGEE. V was cut by 2 bases and J by 4 bases, with 11 bases left in between. The CDR3 nucleotides read TGTGCCAGCAGCTTACAGGGCAGGTCAGATACGCAGTATTTT. Protein sequence: CASSLQGRSDTQYF.

Many counts were recorded for this clonotype. The chain combines TRBV27 with TRBJ2-5; D may be TRBD1 (6 bases). CDR3 length equals 14 residues. V shed 6 bases and J shed 0 bases, with 11 bases lying between them. Germline values: CDR1 MNHEY, CDR2 SMNVEV (reference sequence). The CDR3 bases are TGTGCCAGCAGAGGGGACACCTACCAAGAGACCCAGTACTTC. Encoded protein: CASRGDTYQETQYF.

This clonotype has a count of ten or more. The V and J genes are TRBV6-6 and TRBJ2-3, with D maybe TRBD1 (5 bases). V lost 5 bases and J 7 bases, leaving 22 bases between the germline ends. This CDR3 spans 16 amino acids. Germline loops: CDR1 MNHNY, CDR2 SVGAGI (reference sequence). CDR3 sequence reads: CASSRPRDQVRHTQYF. In DNA, the CDR3 is TGTGCCAGCAGTCGACCCAGGGATCAGGTCAGGCATACGCAGTATTTT.

The sample holds many counts of this clonotype. This chain connects TRBV24-1 to TRBJ2-2; D is unresolved. Germline V gene data show CDR1 as KGHDR and CDR2 as SFDVKD. The CDR3 runs to 15 residues. V shed 2 bases and J shed 5 bases, with 11 bases lying between them. The CDR3 protein is CATSDSRLETGELFF. For the CDR3, the DNA is TGTGCCACCAGTGATTCCAGACTTGAAACCGGGGAGCTGTTTTTT.

This clonotype showed up many times. The rearrangement links TRBV30 to TRBJ1-1; no clear D. Looked up from germline, CDR1 is GTSNPN and CDR2 is SVGIG (reference sequence). This CDR3 has 11 residues. Trimming took 2 bases from V and 7 from J, leaving 8 bases between them. The CDR3 loop reads CAWSFGIEAFF. In DNA, the CDR3 is TGTGCCTGGAGTTTCGGGATTGAAGCTTTCTTT.

This clonotype was picked up many times. CDR3 amino acids: CASTIGGQGGQPQHF. The CDR3 nucleotides are TGTGCCAGCACAATTGGAGGGCAGGGAGGCCAGCCCCAGCATTTT. The chain combines TRBV6-1 with TRBJ1-5; tentative D call: TRBD1 (5 bases). Trimming pared 7 bases from V and 7 bases from J, leaving 20 bases between. This CDR3 has 15 residues. Germline CDR1 MNHNS, CDR2 SASEGT.

This clonotype was found many times. The gene calls are TRBV9 and TRBJ1-4; TRBD1 agrees at 7 bases. CDR3 size: 16 residues. The trim removed 3 bases at V and 4 bases at J, leaving 9 bases unmatched. Germline-derived CDR1 and CDR2 are SGDLS and YYNGEE. The CDR3 spells CASSAFTGQRNEKLFF. Written as DNA, the CDR3 is TGTGCCAGCAGCGCCTTCACGGGACAGCGTAATGAAAAACTGTTTTTT.

There are many counts of this clonotype. This chain connects TRBV5-1 to TRBJ2-3; D may be TRBD2 (5 bases). With 7 bases removed from V and 4 bases from J, the gap between germline ends came to 16 bases. There are 14 residues in the CDR3. Looked up from germline, CDR1 is SGHRS and CDR2 is YFSETQ. The CDR3 loop is CASQNERSADTQYF. CDR3 bases: TGCGCCAGCCAGAATGAGCGGAGCGCAGATACGCAGTATTTT.

This clonotype showed up many times. This chain joins TRBV27 and TRBJ2-7; possible D gene TRBD2, 5 bases. The CDR3 sequence is 12 residues long. The germline V and J ends were trimmed by 8 bases and 0 bases, with 8 bases remaining between them. CDR1 MNHEY and CDR2 SMNVEV come from the germline V gene (reference sequence). The CDR3 DNA is TGTGCCAGCTCGGGGAGCTCCTACGAGCAGTACTTC. Translation gives CASSGSSYEQYF.

This clonotype occurred many times. This sequence joins TRBV6-1 and TRBJ1-4; no clear D. Germline lookup yields CDR1 MNHNS and CDR2 SASEGT. Trimming removed 1 base at V and 5 bases at J, with 14 bases between. The CDR3 is 16 amino acids. CDR3 sequence: CASSEELGRQNEKLFF. DNA for the CDR3: TGTGCCAGCAGTGAAGAGCTAGGACGCCAAAATGAAAAACTGTTTTTT.

The sample holds many counts of this clonotype. The rearrangement uses TRBV20-1 and TRBJ2-1; a possible D gene is TRBD2 (6 bases). CDR3 length: 14 residues. With 5 bases removed from V and 1 base from J, the gap between germline ends came to 12 bases. Germline values: CDR1 DFQATT, CDR2 SNEGSKA (reference sequence). DNA of the CDR3: TGCAGTGCTCTCCCGGGAGCTTCCTACAATGAGCAGTTCTTC. Amino acids: CSALPGASYNEQFF.

This clonotype was recorded at least ten times. V and J are TRBV6-2 or TRBV6-3 and TRBJ2-2, with D hard to call. Germline CDR1 reads MNHEY; CDR2 reads SVGEGT. Trimming left V 4 bases short and J 8 bases short, with 11 bases between. The CDR3 is made up of 13 amino acids. The CDR3 loop reads CASSSNFAGELFF. CDR3 nucleotide sequence: TGTGCCAGCAGTTCTAATTTTGCAGGGGAGCTGTTTTTT.

This clonotype was seen at least ten times. This sequence joins TRBV28 and TRBJ2-7, with 10 bases fitting TRBD1. Germline trimming cut 6 bases from V and 1 base from J; bases unmatched to any gene: 6. This CDR3 region has 15 residues. The V gene's germline CDR1 is MDHEN and CDR2 SYDVKM. Written as DNA, the CDR3 is TGTGCCAGCAGCCATGGGACAGGGGATTCCTACGAGCAGTACTTC. Its protein is CASSHGTGDSYEQYF.

This clonotype was seen at least ten times. The chain recombines TRBV21-1 with TRBJ2-7. TRBV21-1 is a pseudogene segment. This CDR3 is built from 15 residues. CDR3 DNA: TGTGCCAGCATGAAGTTATTGCCTTTTTCCTACGAGCAGTACTTC. Translated, it gives CASMKLLPFSYEQYF.

This clonotype showed up many times. J is TRBJ1-5 and V is TRBV5-6; 11 bases line up with TRBD1. J was trimmed by 4 bases and V by 1 base; bases with no gene match: 1. The CDR3 consists of 15 residues. From germline, CDR1 is SGHDT and CDR2 YYEEEE. CDR3 loop: CASSLRDRGNQPQHF. The CDR3, as DNA: TGTGCCAGCAGCTTGCGGGACAGGGGGAATCAGCCCCAGCATTTT.

The rearrangement joins TRBV5-1 to TRBJ2-6; D gene ambiguous. The CDR3 is made up of 14 amino acids. CDR1 is SGHRS, CDR2 YFSETQ, per germline. V was shortened by 1 base and J by 2 bases, with 4 bases between the two germline ends. This chain's CDR3 is CASSLYAGANVLTF. In DNA form, the CDR3 reads TGCGCCAGCAGCTTGTACGCTGGGGCCAACGTCCTGACTTTC.

This clonotype was seen at least ten times. This chain uses TRBV27 with TRBJ1-5; D is possibly TRBD1 (6 bases). CDR3 length equals 12 residues. V was clipped by 6 bases and J by 6 bases, with 9 bases between them. The V gene's germline CDR1 is MNHEY and CDR2 SMNVEV (reference sequence). CDR3 sequence: CASRQGTQPQHF. The CDR3 coding sequence is TGTGCCAGCAGGCAGGGGACTCAGCCCCAGCATTTT.

This clonotype has a count of ten or more. The chain joins TRBV10-3 to TRBJ2-6, with D perhaps matching TRBD2 (7 bases). The V end lost 0 bases, the J end lost 3 bases, and 12 bases lay between the germline ends. Per germline, CDR1 ENHRY and CDR2 SYGVKD. This CDR3 is built from 17 residues. CDR3 coding DNA: TGTGCCATCAGTGAGTCCTTCGGGGGGCTTGGGGCCAACGTCCTGACTTTC. Translated, it gives CAISESFGGLGANVLTF.

In its sample, this clonotype was seen a few times. V and J are TRBV10-1 and TRBJ2-7; tentative D call: TRBD2 (5 bases). Germline lookup yields CDR1 WNHNN and CDR2 SYGVQD (reference sequence). This CDR3 is built from 11 residues. V gave up 5 bases and J gave up 6 bases, with 8 bases separating them. The CDR3 DNA reads TGCGCCAGCAGTTCGGGATCCGAGCAGTACTTC. It specifies CASSSGSEQYF.

This clonotype showed up many times. This sequence joins TRBV6-1 and TRBJ1-2; 9 bases agree with TRBD1. J gave up 5 bases and V 5 bases, and 6 bases lay outside the gene matches. Germline CDR1 reads MNHNS; CDR2 reads SASEGT. CDR3 length: 14 amino acids. As DNA, the CDR3 is TGTGCCAGCAGTCGGCGGACAGGGGCATATGGCTACACCTTC. It codes for CASSRRTGAYGYTF.